This T cell receptor (beta chain) was recorded in a study of vaccination effects on CD4 cells after COVID-19. Libraries were prepared by immunoSEQ multiplex PCR; TCRdb keeps only in-frame clonotypes and omits some of them. There are 35,000 to 40,000 clones in the sample; almost 85% occur only once, and around 2% lies in the top ten. In the ViraFEST assay, antigen-specific CD4+ clonotypes were identified by expansion after peptide-pool stimulation. Following 10 days of culture, CD4+ T cells were isolated. Subjects were given two BNT162b2 or mRNA-1273 vaccine doses. Nucleocapsid antibody tests were negative, and the vaccine recipients had no prior SARS-CoV-2 infection. The researchers cultured 1.5 million to 2.5 million PBMC per well with 9.5 to 10 IU/ml IL-2 and roughly 9.4 ug/ml peptides. Cultures had half their medium replaced with IL-2 medium on days 3 and 7. Germline-derived CDR1 and CDR2 are SGHRS and YFSETQ. This CDR3 comprises 17 residues. The V gene end was trimmed by 6 bases and the J gene end by 0 bases; junction bases not matched to a gene: 12.

Points on this clone: Its antigen is still unknown.

The TCR originated in a human donor who received a COVID-19 vaccine. Some clones in this sample may be carry-over from other donors' samples. J is TRBJ1-1 and V is TRBV5-1, with 9 bases matching TRBD1. Material: CD4+ T cells from PBMCs cultured with HCoV-NL63 spike peptides, obtained after COVID-19 vaccination. As DNA, the CDR3 is TGCGCCAGCATCCCCGGGTCCGGGACAGGGATGAACACTGAAGCTTTCTTT. Translating gives CASIPGSGTGMNTEAFF.